The T cell receptor (beta chain) described here comes from a study of T-cell memory formation after mild COVID-19. Germline-derived CDR1 and CDR2 are SEHNR and FQNEAQ (reference sequence). CDR3 length: 12 amino acids. V lost 4 bases and J 4 bases, leaving 8 bases between the germline ends. Study results and caveats: Later expanders leaned toward CD4+, whereas clones contracting from day 15 to 85 were balanced CD4/CD8. Memory cells collected pre-infection included some clones that later responded, suggesting cross-reactive memory joined. Shrinking CD4+ clones were chiefly CM and EM; CD8+ ones were chiefly EMRA.

After 5'RACE with constant-segment primers, TCR alpha and TCR beta cDNA libraries carrying sample barcodes and UMIs were obtained. One entry per CDR3 protein results from TCRdb running MiXCR on the 5' RACE reads. The sample contains about 410,000 distinct CDR3 sequences, 23% of which appear only once. This clonotype was counted a few times. What it recognizes is unknown. V and J are TRBV7-9 and TRBJ2-7; D unresolved. The receptor was isolated from an adult woman who had mild COVID-19 (a few samples of this study predate the infection). Cell type and time point are not known. The material sequenced was PBMCs or a T cell subset sorted from them (not recorded which). The CDR3 reads CASSSQVYEQYF. The CDR3 DNA sequence: TGTGCCAGCAGCTCCCAGGTTTACGAGCAGTACTTC.